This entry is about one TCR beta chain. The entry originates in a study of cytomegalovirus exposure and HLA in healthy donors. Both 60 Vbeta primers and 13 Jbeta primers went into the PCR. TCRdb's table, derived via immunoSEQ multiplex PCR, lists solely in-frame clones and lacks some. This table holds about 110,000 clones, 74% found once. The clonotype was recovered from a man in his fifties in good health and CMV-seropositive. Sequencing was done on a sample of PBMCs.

The CDR3 is CASSPQYTGELFF. The CDR3 DNA follows: TGTGCCAGCTCACCCCAGTACACCGGGGAGCTGTTTTTT. The chain is built from TRBV18 and TRBJ2-2; D call uncertain. Trimming shortened V by 3 bases and J by 3 bases, and 5 bases separated the two germline ends. CDR1 is KGHSH and CDR2 is LQKENI in the germline V gene. This CDR3 has 13 amino acids.